This T cell receptor (beta chain) was profiled in a study of metastatic and nonmetastatic thyroid tumors. Study in general: The authors compared repertoires across blood and tumor or nodule tissue from malignant and benign thyroid patients.

Overall study results and limits: Within blood and tumor, benign nodules reportedly had significantly lower TCR beta diversity than malignant thyroid tumors did.

Each patient went into thyroid surgery without having received any treatment. Only a few counts were recorded for this clone. The antigen is unknown. How the authors handled the data: The distant-metastasis classifier for papillary thyroid cancer was built from CDR3 differences across clinicopathological groups. TCRdb ran MiXCR on the PCR reads. TCRdb assigned the V and J calls; the authors' analysis was not used. Among just over 20,000 clones, roughly a third were seen once, and the ten largest hold 29%. There are 15 residues in the CDR3. V dropped 4 bases and J dropped 5 bases, with 14 bases sitting between them. The V gene's germline CDR1 is MNHNS and CDR2 SASEGT.

Source material: tumor tissue. The chain is built from TRBV6-1 and TRBJ2-2; D call uncertain. This TCR was recovered from a female donor with papillary thyroid cancer or a benign thyroid nodule (not recorded which). Some clones in this sample may be carry-over from other donors' samples. The CDR3 nucleotides read TGTGCCAGCAGTGGGTCCGAACGGTGGACCGGGGAGCTGTTTTTT. The encoded protein is CASSGSERWTGELFF.